The T cell receptor (beta chain) described here comes from a study of T cells after posttransplantation cyclophosphamide. The study, taken as a whole, reports: After PTCy, TRB diversity resembled that of CNI/methotrexate controls.

Peripheral blood was collected from the related graft donor on the marrow donation day. Concerning this clone itself: Antigen: not known.

There are 15 residues in the CDR3. The V gene's germline CDR1 is SEHNR and CDR2 FQNEAQ (reference sequence). The V gene lost 7 bases and the J gene lost 0 bases, with 10 bases spanning the gap. Clones were read by immunoSEQ multiplex PCR, and TCRdb kept only the in-frame ones, dropping some. The sample has 25,000 to 35,000 clones, none seen only once; the top ten hold about 4.4%. The chain has TRBV7-9 and TRBJ2-6; D call uncertain. Source material: PBMCs. This TCR was recovered from a woman aged 25 to 45 in good health and a related stem cell transplant donor. Written as DNA, the CDR3 is TGTGCCAGCAACTCAGGTATCTCTGGGGCCAACGTCCTGACTTTC. Protein sequence: CASNSGISGANVLTF.